A selection of T cell receptor beta chains follows, all from one sample in a study of T cells in Graves' hyperthyroidism and ophthalmopathy. From the multiplex PCR reads, TCRdb called clonotypes with MiXCR, one entry per CDR3 protein. The profile shows around 360,000 distinct CDR3 sequences, 13% to 15% of them singletons. The sequenced sample was blood. These receptors all stem from a woman aged 55-75 years with Graves' ophthalmopathy. CDR3s include the opening cysteine and the closing phenylalanine or tryptophan. D genes are given only for firm matches. Where a row states a size, it is once, few, many or the class of an expanded clone; other rows omit it.

J gene,clone size,D gene,V gene,CDR3 protein,CDR3 DNA
TRBJ2-7,many,NA,TRBV3-1,CASSQDGGSYEQYF,TGTGCCAGCAGCCAAGATGGGGGTTCCTACGAGCAGTACTTC
TRBJ2-3,many,NA,TRBV7-8,CASSLGVSGTDTQYF,TGTGCCAGCAGCTTAGGGGTTAGCGGCACAGATACGCAGTATTTT
TRBJ2-2,many,NA,TRBV7-9,CASSLPDSEEPNTGELFF,TGTGCCAGCAGCCTACCGGACAGTGAAGAGCCGAACACCGGGGAGCTGTTTTTT
TRBJ2-7,few,TRBD2,TRBV20-1,CSAGTSGSSNEQYF,TGCAGTGCTGGGACTAGCGGGAGTAGCAACGAGCAGTACTTC
TRBJ2-1,many,NA,TRBV7-6,CASSLSLSGEQFF,TGTGCCAGCAGCTTATCCCTTTCGGGTGAGCAGTTCTTC
TRBJ2-1,many,NA,TRBV27,CASRGTSRNEQFF,TGTGCCAGCAGGGGAACTAGTCGCAATGAGCAGTTCTTC
TRBJ2-1,few,TRBD2,TRBV6-1,CASSKGLDLYNEQFF,TGTGCCAGCAGTAAGGGACTAGATCTCTACAATGAGCAGTTCTTC
TRBJ2-5,many,NA,TRBV29-1,CSAAGRFQETQYF,TGCAGCGCTGCCGGCCGGTTTCAAGAGACCCAGTACTTC
TRBJ2-5,many,NA,TRBV20-1,CSAKGGVRETQYF,TGCAGTGCCAAAGGGGGAGTCCGGGAGACCCAGTACTTC
TRBJ2-7,many,TRBD2,TRBV11-2,CASSLGGVANEQYF,TGTGCCAGCAGCTTGGGGGGGGTAGCTAACGAGCAGTACTTC
TRBJ2-6,NA,NA,TRBV18,CASSLNPPGANVLTF,TGTGCCAGCTCACTCAACCCACCCGGGGCCAACGTCCTGACTTTC
TRBJ1-2,many,NA,TRBV20-1,CSARGLTNLYGYTF,TGCAGTGCTAGAGGGCTCACGAACCTCTATGGCTACACCTTC
TRBJ1-2,few,NA,TRBV28,CASSWGAYGYTF,TGTGCCAGCAGTTGGGGGGCGTATGGCTACACCTTC
TRBJ2-2,many,NA,TRBV11-3,CASSSRVAGELFF,TGTGCCAGCAGCTCCAGGGTTGCCGGGGAGCTGTTTTTT
TRBJ2-2,NA,TRBD1,TRBV6-1,CASSQTGTGGRTGELFF,TGTGCCAGCAGTCAAACCGGGACAGGGGGCAGAACCGGGGAGCTGTTTTTT
TRBJ1-2,many,NA,TRBV30,CAWSVRGGIGGYTF,TGTGCCTGGAGTGTACGGGGGGGGATCGGGGGCTACACCTTC
TRBJ2-3,NA,NA,TRBV20-1,CSALDSDTQYF,TGCAGTGCTCTGGACTCAGATACGCAGTATTTT
TRBJ1-1,many,TRBD1,TRBV12-5,CASAWDRDTEAFF,TGTGCTAGTGCCTGGGACAGAGACACTGAAGCTTTCTTT
TRBJ1-2,many,TRBD1,TRBV12-3/TRBV12-4,CASSPDRVYGYTF,TGTGCCAGCTCACCGGACAGGGTCTATGGCTACACCTTC
TRBJ2-3,many,NA,TRBV5-1,CASSLETLRDTQYF,TGCGCCAGCAGCTTGGAAACCCTTCGGGATACGCAGTATTTT
TRBJ2-7,many,TRBD1,TRBV28,CASSLSQGMSYEQYF,TGTGCCAGCAGTTTATCACAGGGGATGTCCTACGAGCAGTACTTC
TRBJ2-5,many,NA,TRBV18,CASATDRQETQYF,TGTGCCAGCGCAACCGACAGGCAAGAGACCCAGTACTTC
TRBJ2-1,few,TRBD1,TRBV2,CASRPTGSPYNEQFF,TGTGCCAGCAGGCCGACAGGGAGCCCCTACAATGAGCAGTTCTTC
TRBJ2-1,NA,TRBD1,TRBV19,CASSWGQGVDEQFF,TGTGCCAGTAGTTGGGGACAGGGGGTCGATGAGCAGTTCTTC
TRBJ2-7,many,NA,TRBV11-2,CASSLLAASGEQYF,TGTGCCAGCAGCTTATTGGCGGCGTCGGGTGAGCAGTACTTC
TRBJ2-5,many,TRBD1,TRBV28,CASSLPQGAQETQYF,TGTGCCAGCAGTTTACCTCAGGGGGCCCAAGAGACCCAGTACTTC
TRBJ2-1,many,TRBD2,TRBV30,CAWSVRLGLAGGPYNEQFF,TGTGCCTGGAGTGTACGGTTGGGACTAGCGGGAGGGCCTTACAATGAGCAGTTCTTC
TRBJ1-2,few,TRBD1,TRBV14,CASSQNRGRGGYTF,TGTGCCAGCAGCCAAAACAGGGGCCGTGGTGGCTACACCTTC
TRBJ2-7,few,TRBD2,TRBV6-1,CASRGLASYEQYF,TGTGCCAGCAGGGGACTAGCCTCCTACGAGCAGTACTTC
TRBJ2-3,NA,NA,TRBV9,CASSGAGEDTQYF,TGTGCCAGCAGCGGGGCCGGTGAAGATACGCAGTATTTT
TRBJ1-4,few,NA,TRBV14,CASSQAARKGEKLFF,TGTGCCAGCAGCCAAGCCGCCAGAAAGGGTGAAAAACTGTTTTTT
TRBJ2-3,NA,NA,TRBV4-1,CASSQAGPSTDTQYF,TGCGCCAGCAGCCAGGCGGGACCTAGCACAGATACGCAGTATTTT
TRBJ2-1,many,TRBD1,TRBV10-3,CAISDRDYNEQFF,TGTGCCATCAGCGACAGGGACTACAATGAGCAGTTCTTC
TRBJ1-1,many,NA,TRBV20-1,CSARDDGARTEAFF,TGCAGTGCTAGAGATGACGGGGCGCGAACTGAAGCTTTCTTT
TRBJ2-1,once,TRBD1,TRBV2,CASRRDRVTHNEQFF,TGTGCCAGCAGGAGGGACAGGGTCACACACAATGAGCAGTTCTTC
TRBJ2-2,few,NA,TRBV6-1,CASSKQARATGELFF,TGTGCCAGCAGTAAACAGGCACGTGCCACCGGGGAGCTGTTTTTT
TRBJ2-1,many,TRBD1,TRBV27,CASSLVGRGYNEQFF,TGTGCCAGCAGTTTAGTGGGCAGGGGGTACAATGAGCAGTTCTTC
TRBJ1-4,NA,TRBD1,TRBV5-1,CASSLQGAPNEKLFF,TGCGCCAGCAGCCTCCAGGGGGCCCCTAATGAAAAACTGTTTTTT
TRBJ2-7,many,NA,TRBV7-9,CATASNEQYF,TGTGCCACAGCGAGCAACGAGCAGTACTTC
TRBJ1-5,NA,TRBD1,TRBV6-1,CASCRDRPQGSNQPQRF,TGTGCCAGCTGCCGGGACAGGCCCCAGGGAAGCAATCAGCCCCAGCGTTTT
TRBJ2-2,many,NA,TRBV5-1,CASSVQGRSTGELFF,TGCGCCAGCAGCGTCCAGGGGAGGTCCACCGGGGAGCTGTTTTTT
TRBJ1-1,many,TRBD1,TRBV28,CASLRTGGRTEAFF,TGTGCCAGCCTCCGGACAGGGGGACGGACTGAAGCTTTCTTT
TRBJ2-3,many,NA,TRBV20-1,CSGAATGTQYF,TGCAGTGGGGCGGCCACAGGTACGCAGTATTTT
TRBJ1-5,many,NA,TRBV15,CATSVHSGGRERVSHQPQHF,TGTGCCACCAGCGTCCATTCCGGTGGCAGGGAGAGGGTGAGCCATCAGCCCCAGCATTTT
TRBJ2-3,many,NA,TRBV20-1,CSASETGWVAGSTDTQYF,TGCAGTGCTAGCGAGACAGGGTGGGTAGCGGGGAGCACAGATACGCAGTATTTT
TRBJ2-5,NA,TRBD2,TRBV7-9,CASSPPGTRRLEAQYF,TGTGCCAGCTCACCTCCCGGGACTAGGAGATTGGAGGCCCAGTACTTC
TRBJ2-2,NA,NA,TRBV3-1,CASSPAPGEYTGELFF,TGTGCCAGCAGCCCAGCCCCGGGAGAATACACCGGGGAGCTGTTTTTT
TRBJ1-6,NA,TRBD1,TRBV6-1,CASSEVKGQAGALKTHF,TGTGCCAGCAGTGAAGTTAAGGGACAGGCCGGAGCACTGAAAACACACTTT
TRBJ2-5,NA,TRBD2,TRBV10-1,CASSGPGLAGAETQYF,TGCGCCAGCAGTGGGCCGGGACTAGCGGGAGCGGAGACCCAGTACTTC
TRBJ2-1,few,NA,TRBV24-1,CATSDPRDLSSYNEQFF,TGTGCCACCAGTGATCCACGGGACTTGAGCTCCTACAATGAGCAGTTCTTC
TRBJ2-6,NA,NA,TRBV20-1,CSAGGASSGANVLTF,TGCAGTGCCGGTGGCGCCAGCTCTGGGGCCAACGTCCTGACTTTC
TRBJ2-1,few,NA,TRBV19,CASSIRLGLGNEQFF,TGTGCCAGTAGTATAAGACTAGGTCTCGGGAATGAGCAGTTCTTC